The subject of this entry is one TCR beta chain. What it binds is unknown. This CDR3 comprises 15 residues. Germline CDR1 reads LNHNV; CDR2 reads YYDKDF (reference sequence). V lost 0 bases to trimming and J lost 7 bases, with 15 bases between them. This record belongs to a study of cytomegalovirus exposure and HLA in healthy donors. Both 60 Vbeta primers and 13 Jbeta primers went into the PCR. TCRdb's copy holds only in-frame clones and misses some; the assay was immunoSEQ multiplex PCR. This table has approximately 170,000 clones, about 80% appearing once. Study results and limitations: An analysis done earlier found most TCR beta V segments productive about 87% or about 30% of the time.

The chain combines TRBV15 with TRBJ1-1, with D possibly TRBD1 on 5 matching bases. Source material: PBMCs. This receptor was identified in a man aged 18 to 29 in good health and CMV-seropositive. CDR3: CATSRDRGRVNEAFF. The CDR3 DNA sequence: TGTGCCACCAGCAGAGATCGTGGCAGGGTGAATGAAGCTTTCTTT.